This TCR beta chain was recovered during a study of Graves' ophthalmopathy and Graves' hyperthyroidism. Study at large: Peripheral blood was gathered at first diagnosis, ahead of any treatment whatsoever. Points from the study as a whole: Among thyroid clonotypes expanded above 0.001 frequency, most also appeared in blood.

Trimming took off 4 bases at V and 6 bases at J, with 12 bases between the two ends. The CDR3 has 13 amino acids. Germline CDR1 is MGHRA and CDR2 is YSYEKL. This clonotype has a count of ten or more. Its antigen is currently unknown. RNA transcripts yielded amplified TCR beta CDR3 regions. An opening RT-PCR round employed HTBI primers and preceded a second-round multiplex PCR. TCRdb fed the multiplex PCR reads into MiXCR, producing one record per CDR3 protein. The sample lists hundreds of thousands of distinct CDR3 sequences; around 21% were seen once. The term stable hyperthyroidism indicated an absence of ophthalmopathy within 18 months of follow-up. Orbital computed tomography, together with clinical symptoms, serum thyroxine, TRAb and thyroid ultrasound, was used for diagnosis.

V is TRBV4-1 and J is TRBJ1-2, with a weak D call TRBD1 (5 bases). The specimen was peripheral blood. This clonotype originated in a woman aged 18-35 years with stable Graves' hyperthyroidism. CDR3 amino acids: CASSLTWGDGYTF. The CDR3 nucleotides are TGCGCCAGCAGCCTCACATGGGGGGATGGCTACACCTTC.